The entry that follows covers one T cell receptor beta chain sequence. Its antigen is unidentified. The record originates from a study of immune cell composition in non-small cell lung cancer. Study-wide context: Histologic subtype was mainly adenocarcinoma or squamous cell carcinoma. Whole-study results and caveats: Smoking pack-years did not significantly correlate with tumour TCR-beta clonality.

Normal lung was taken at the farthest possible site, at least 3 cm from tumour. Data came from immunoSEQ multiplex PCR; TCRdb stores just in-frame clones and leaves some out. The table shows 990 or so clones, with less than 80% occurring only once. Germline V gives CDR1 SGHNT, CDR2 YYREEE (reference sequence). CDR3 length equals 13 residues. Trimming cost V 0 bases and J 5 bases, with 8 bases left between them. The V call is TRBV5-4, the J call TRBJ2-5; perhaps TRBD1 as D (5 bases). This clonotype was sampled from a human donor with non-small cell lung cancer. The source material was non-adjacent lung tissue. The CDR3 is CASSLVAGETQYF. The CDR3 DNA reads as TGTGCCAGCAGCTTGGTTGCAGGGGAGACCCAGTACTTC. Drawing the rest from reference TRBV5-4 and TRBJ2-5, the complete variable domain is ETGVTQSPTHLIKTRGQQVTLRCSSQSGHNTVSWYQQALGQGPQFIFQYYREEENGRGNFPPRFSGLQFPNYSSELNVNALELDDSALYLCASSLVAGETQYFGPGTRLLVL.